This T cell receptor (beta chain) is from a study of siplizumab effects on memory and regulatory T cells. The CDR3 length is 13 residues. The V gene's germline CDR1 is SQVTM and CDR2 ANQGSEA. V dropped 7 bases and J dropped 2; count of bases not matched to a gene: 5. Approximately 10^5 TCR templates were measured in each sample. Clones were read by immunoSEQ multiplex PCR, and TCRdb kept only the in-frame ones, dropping some. The data contain some 90,000 clones, about 87% of them singletons. With regard to this clone: No antigen is known for it.

General study results and limits: The Treg-derived share of mappable alloreactive CD4+ clones averaged about 69% with siplizumab and approximately 28% in controls. The study found naive T cells seemingly more diverse than memory cells and seemingly major alloresponse contributors. Some alloreactive sequences were traceable to unstimulated CD4+ memory cells, and siplizumab significantly reduced them.

The sample was CD4+ T cells sorted from blood. The chain uses TRBV29-1 and TRBJ1-2; 9 bases agree with TRBD1. The TCR originated in a human donor in good health. In DNA, the CDR3 is TGCAGCGCCACAGACAGGGGGAACTATGGCTACACCTTC. It encodes CSATDRGNYGYTF.